This TCR beta chain was identified during a study of blood T cell repertoires in COVID-19. Study-wide background: Whether acute or convalescent, the COVID-19 samples came from the United States, Italy and Spain. PBMCs, B-cell-depleted T cells, or T cells were the source of the cDNA or gDNA that made up the material.

As originally analysed: Quantification of nucleated cells was approximated via reference gene primer amplification. The data were produced by immunoSEQ multiplex PCR, yet TCRdb's version contains in-frame clones alone and is incomplete. V, J and clone size derive from that table, while D and trimming were established from the DNA sequence. The sample contains 90,000 to 120,000 clones, approximately 93% of which appear only once. CDR1 is SNHLY, CDR2 FYNNEI, per germline. The CDR3 sequence is 13 residues long. The V end lost 8 bases, the J end lost 2 bases, and 10 bases lay between the germline ends. This receptor was taken from a man aged 60 to 75 with acute or convalescent COVID-19. This rearrangement joins TRBV2 to TRBJ2-1; weak D call: TRBD2 (5 bases). Sequenced: peripheral blood. Here the CDR3 DNA reads TGTGCCAGCCAGACCGGGACCTACAATGAGCAGTTCTTC. Translation: CASQTGTYNEQFF.